The T cell receptor (beta chain) described here comes from a study of neurological immune-mediated disorders. The time point: longitudinal time-point 2. The CDR3 covers 17 residues. Germline CDR1 reads DFQATT; CDR2 reads SNEGSKA (reference sequence). V lost 3 bases to trimming and J lost 0 bases; unmatched junction nucleotides: 9. TCRdb reprocessed the 5' RACE reads via MiXCR and lists one record per CDR3 protein. The sample shows some 60,000 distinct CDR3 sequences, roughly 9.8% of them seen only once. The sample consisted of PBMCs. The receptor was isolated from a man aged 30-40 years in good health. The rearrangement uses TRBV20-1 and TRBJ2-1, with 9 bases lining up with TRBD2. DNA of the CDR3: TGCAGTGCTAGGGGTAGCGGGAGAGTGGGCTCCTACAATGAGCAGTTCTTC. Protein product: CSARGSGRVGSYNEQFF.